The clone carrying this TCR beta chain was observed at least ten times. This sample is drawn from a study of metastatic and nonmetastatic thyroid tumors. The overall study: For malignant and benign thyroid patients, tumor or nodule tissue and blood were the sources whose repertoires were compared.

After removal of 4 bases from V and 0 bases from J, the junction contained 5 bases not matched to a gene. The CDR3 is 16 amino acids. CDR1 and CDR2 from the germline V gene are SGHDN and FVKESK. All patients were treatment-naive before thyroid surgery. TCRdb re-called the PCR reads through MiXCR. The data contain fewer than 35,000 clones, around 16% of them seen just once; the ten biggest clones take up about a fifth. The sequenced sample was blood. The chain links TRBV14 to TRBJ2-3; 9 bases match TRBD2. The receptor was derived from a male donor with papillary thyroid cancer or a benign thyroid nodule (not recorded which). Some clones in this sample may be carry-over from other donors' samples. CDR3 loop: CASSPRAGGSTDTQYF. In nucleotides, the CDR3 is TGTGCCAGCAGCCCTCGAGCGGGAGGAAGCACAGATACGCAGTATTTT.